The 15 T cell receptor beta chains given below trace back to one sample, sequenced in a study of regulatory T cells in long-lasting Graves disease (dated by TCRdb to the early 2020s). The time point label corresponds to: newly diagnosed GD, antithyroid drugs for less than 3 months. For both TCR sequencing and RNA sequencing, RNA was extracted from PBMCs using TRIzol. The library was obtained by multiplex PCR. Sequencing took place on an Illumina HiSeq 4000. TCR beta libraries were built with iRepertoire HTBI primers and Arm-PCR amplification of CDR3 regions. TCRdb redid the processing of the public reads, applying fastp at Q25 and MiXCR, and retained in-frame beta chains. Rows merge per CDR3 protein into single entries with the most common DNA and genes. Across this sample there are under 700,000 distinct CDR3 sequences, with around 15% seen only once. The ten most abundant clones make up around 25% of the sample.

In addition, the sample was reused for a study of T cells in Graves' hyperthyroidism and ophthalmopathy.

Sequenced material: peripheral blood mononuclear cells (PBMCs), taken at new diagnosis, from a patient treated with antithyroid drugs. These receptors were collected from a woman aged 35-65 years with Graves disease. Donor details come from another sample of the same person, matched by shared clones.

This clonotype appeared many times. The rearrangement links TRBV28 to TRBJ2-3, with D possibly matching TRBD1 (6 bases). Germline V gene lookup returns CDR1 MDHEN and CDR2 SYDVKM. Trimming pared 9 bases from V and 3 bases from J, leaving 16 bases between. This CDR3 contains 14 residues. The CDR3 loop is CASSTRGATDTQYF. Here the CDR3 DNA reads TGTGCCAGTAGCACCAGGGGCGCAACAGATACGCAGTATTTT. Filled out from reference TRBV28 and TRBJ2-3, the complete variable domain reads DVKVTQSSRYLVKRTGEKVFLECVQDMDHENMFWYRQDPGLGLRLIYFSYDVKMKEKGDIPEGYSVSREKKERFSLILESASTNQTSMYLCASSTRGATDTQYFGPGTRLTVL.

This clonotype was seen a few times. The rearrangement joins TRBV5-4 to TRBJ1-2; D unclear. From germline, CDR1 is SGHNT and CDR2 YYREEE (reference sequence). There are 13 residues in the CDR3. V was shortened by 1 base and J by 8 bases, with 12 bases between the two germline ends. CDR3 coding DNA: TGTGCCAGCAGCTTGCCAGACCTAAACGGCTACACCTTC. Its translation: CASSLPDLNGYTF.

This clonotype was observed a handful of times. The V call is TRBV19, the J call TRBJ2-2; 10 nucleotides align to TRBD2. This CDR3 spans 19 amino acids. Trimming at V came to 3 bases and at J to 7 bases, leaving 17 bases not matched to a gene. Per germline, CDR1 LNHDA and CDR2 SQIVND (reference sequence). The CDR3 nucleotides are TGTGCCAGTAGTATTCGGCTAGCGGGGGCCCCACGGAGGATCGGGGAGCTGTTTTTT. It codes for CASSIRLAGAPRRIGELFF.

This clonotype has only a few counts. V usage is TRBV19 and J usage is TRBJ1-1; TRBD1 is a possible D gene (5 bases). The CDR3 has 13 amino acids. Germline V gives CDR1 LNHDA, CDR2 SQIVND (reference sequence). V dropped 10 bases and J dropped 4 bases, with 16 bases sitting between them. The CDR3 reads CATSGNRGTEAFF. CDR3 coding DNA: TGTGCCACGTCTGGAAATAGGGGCACTGAAGCTTTCTTT.

The J gene is TRBJ2-2, the V gene TRBV5-1, with D uncertain. Germline V gene data show CDR1 as SGHRS and CDR2 as YFSETQ. This CDR3 region has 17 residues. V was shortened by 2 bases and J by 0 bases, with 14 bases between the two germline ends. The CDR3 is CASSFGSVEANTGELFF. The DNA of the CDR3 is TGCGCCAGCAGCTTTGGGTCGGTCGAGGCGAACACCGGGGAGCTGTTTTTT.

This clonotype was seen at least ten times. The chain joins TRBV7-9 to TRBJ1-2; 9 nucleotides align to TRBD1. CDR1 and CDR2 from the germline V gene are SEHNR and FQNEAQ (reference sequence). This CDR3 is 13 amino acids long. The junction had 0 bases not matched to a gene; V was cut back by 3 bases and J by 4 bases. In DNA form, the CDR3 reads TGTGCCAGCAGCTTGGACAGGGGCTATGGCTACACCTTC. Its translation: CASSLDRGYGYTF.

There are a few counts of this clonotype. Its ends do not fully match the called genes, so a read error is possible. This chain joins TRBV29-1 and TRBJ2-1; TRBD2 matches 10 bases. The CDR3 loop spans 13 amino acids. Looked up from germline, CDR1 is SQVTM and CDR2 is ANQGSEA. The CDR3 DNA reads as TGCAGCGTTGAAGCTAGCGGGGGCGTAAAGGGGCTCTTC. Translation: CSVEASGGVKGLF.

This clonotype was seen more than once but under ten times. This chain links TRBV30 with TRBJ1-6; D unresolved. V gave up 0 bases and J gave up 10 bases, with 7 bases separating them. Germline assignment: CDR1 GTSNPN and CDR2 SVGIG (reference sequence). This CDR3 is 12 amino acids long. CDR3 in amino acids: CAWSVLGSPLHF. For the CDR3, the DNA is TGTGCCTGGAGTGTACTCGGGTCACCCCTCCACTTT.

This clonotype was counted only a few times. The genes are TRBV7-9 and TRBJ1-6; a possible D gene is TRBD1 (5 bases). Germline V gene sequence: CDR1 SEHNR, CDR2 FQNEAQ (reference sequence). Trimming pared 3 bases from V and 7 bases from J, leaving 10 bases between. This CDR3 comprises 14 residues. The CDR3 DNA is TGTGCCAGCAGCTTTGGACATATCAATTCACCCCTCCACTTT. Amino acids: CASSFGHINSPLHF.

This clonotype was recorded at least ten times. This chain joins TRBV6-1 and TRBJ1-2; 8 bases align to TRBD1. The CDR3 covers 14 residues. The V and J ends lost 7 bases and 8 bases, in that order; junction bases with no gene match: 12. The germline CDR1 and CDR2 sequences are MNHNS and SASEGT. CDR3 sequence: CASKSGQGASGYTF. As DNA, the CDR3 is TGTGCCAGCAAAAGCGGGCAGGGGGCGTCGGGCTACACCTTC.

In this sample, this clonotype turned up many times. The genes are TRBV2 and TRBJ1-2; D remains unclear. There are 15 residues in the CDR3. CDR1 and CDR2 from the germline V gene are SNHLY and FYNNEI. V lost 4 bases to trimming and J lost 7 bases, with 19 bases between them. CDR3 coding DNA: TGTGCCAGCAGTGGGAGACTGACCGAGGAGCGTGGCTACACCTTC. This gives the protein CASSGRLTEERGYTF.

This clonotype was seen at least ten times. The V and J genes are TRBV12-3 or TRBV12-4 and TRBJ2-3; D unclear. V shed 7 bases and J shed 3 bases, with 17 bases lying between them. The CDR3 extends over 15 amino acids. The CDR3 loop reads CASNSDGSATDTQYF. In DNA form, the CDR3 reads TGTGCCAGCAACTCCGACGGGTCGGCTACAGATACGCAGTATTTT.

V and J are TRBV29-1 and TRBJ1-2; D is ambiguous. Germline lookup yields CDR1 SQVTM and CDR2 ANQGSEA. CDR3 length: 13 amino acids. The V gene lost 4 bases and the J gene lost 10 bases, with 19 bases spanning the gap. CDR3 nucleotides: TGCAGCGTTGGGACTGCCGGACGCCATGACTACACCTTC. Encoded protein: CSVGTAGRHDYTF.

This clonotype was recorded at least ten times. CDR3 in amino acids: CASSLKSSYEQYF. CDR3 nucleotides: TGTGCCAGCAGTTTGAAATCCTCCTACGAGCAGTACTTC. The V gene is TRBV27, the J gene TRBJ2-7; D unclear. V was clipped by 3 bases and J by 0 bases, with 6 bases between them. CDR3 size: 13 residues. Germline V gene lookup returns CDR1 MNHEY and CDR2 SMNVEV (reference sequence).

V and J are TRBV5-5 and TRBJ1-6, with D unclear. Germline CDR1 reads SGHKS; CDR2 reads YYEKEE (reference sequence). The CDR3 runs 13 residues. V dropped 9 bases and J dropped 7 bases, with 14 bases sitting between them. CDR3: CATAGPNNSPLHF. CDR3 bases: TGTGCCACAGCGGGTCCTAACAATTCACCCCTCCACTTT.